What follows is one T cell receptor (beta chain) and its context. Trimming cost V 3 bases and J 4 bases; bases outside gene matches: 4. The CDR3 is 14 amino acids. The germline gives CDR1 GTSNPN, CDR2 SVGIG (reference sequence). This entry belongs to a study of blood T cell repertoires in COVID-19. As processed by the authors: Estimation of nucleated cell counts was performed using reference gene primer amplification. Assay used: immunoSEQ multiplex PCR; TCRdb lists only in-frame clones, some missing. Clone size and V and J calls were adopted from that table, with D and trimming inferred from the DNA. This table has about 68,000 clones, approximately 92% appearing once.

This clonotype was obtained from a human donor in a cohort sampled during active COVID-19. Input material: peripheral blood. The V gene is TRBV30, the J gene TRBJ1-4; 8 bases agree with TRBD1. The CDR3 loop is CAWSLDRVNEKLFF. The DNA of the CDR3 is TGTGCCTGGAGCCTGGACAGGGTTAATGAAAAACTGTTTTTT. The full variable domain, its missing parts supplied by reference TRBV30 and TRBJ1-4, is SQTIHQWPATLVQPVGSPLSLECTVEGTSNPNLYWYRQAAGRGLQLLFYSVGIGQISSEVPQNLSASRPQDRQFILSSKKLLLSDSGFYLCAWSLDRVNEKLFFGSGTQLSVL.